This paragraph reports one T cell receptor (beta chain). The data were taken from a study of blood T cell repertoires in COVID-19. In the original processing: Cell counts per sample came from amplifying reference gene primers. Generated by immunoSEQ multiplex PCR, the TCRdb table keeps only in-frame clones and is missing some. V and J calls and clone size are given by that table; D and trimming were obtained from the DNA. The sample consists of 200,000 to 250,000 clones, nearly 90% of them appearing once. Germline CDR1 LGHDT, CDR2 YNNKEL (reference sequence). The V end was cut by 2 bases, the J end by 2 bases, with 9 bases between. The CDR3 runs to 14 residues. Participants were aged about 18 to 89 years from 20 to 30 US areas. Assignments of participants to cohorts depended upon their own reported clinical history.

This TCR was sampled from a man in his thirties or forties who had been exposed to COVID-19. Sequenced: PBMCs or T cells enriched from blood (not recorded which). This chain links TRBV3-1 (or the pseudogene TRBV3-2) with TRBJ1-1, with D maybe TRBD1 (6 bases). CDR3 DNA sequence: TGTGCCAGCAGCCAAACGGACAGTAACACTGAAGCTTTCTTT. Translating it yields CASSQTDSNTEAFF.